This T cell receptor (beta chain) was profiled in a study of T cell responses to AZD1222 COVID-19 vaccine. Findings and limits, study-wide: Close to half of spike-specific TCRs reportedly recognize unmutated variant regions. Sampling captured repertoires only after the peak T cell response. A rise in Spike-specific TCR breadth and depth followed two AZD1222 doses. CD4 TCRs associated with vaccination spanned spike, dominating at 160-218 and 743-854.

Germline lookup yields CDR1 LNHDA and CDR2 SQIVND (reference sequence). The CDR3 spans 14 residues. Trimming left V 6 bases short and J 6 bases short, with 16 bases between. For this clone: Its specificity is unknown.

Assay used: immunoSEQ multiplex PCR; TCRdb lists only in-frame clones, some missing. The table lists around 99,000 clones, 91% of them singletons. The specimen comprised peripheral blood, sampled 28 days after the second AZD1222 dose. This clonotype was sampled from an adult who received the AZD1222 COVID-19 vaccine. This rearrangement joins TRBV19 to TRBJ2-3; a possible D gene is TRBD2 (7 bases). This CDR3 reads CASRREQGGDTQYF. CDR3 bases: TGTGCCAGTAGAAGAGAACAGGGAGGGGATACGCAGTATTTT.